This T cell receptor (beta chain) emerged from a study of control samples from healthy donors and cancer patients. Only in-frame clones appear in the TCRdb table, and some are missing; sequencing was by immunoSEQ multiplex PCR. The sample lists tens of thousands of clones; 89% were seen once. Germline lookup yields CDR1 SQVTM and CDR2 ANQGSEA. There are 13 residues in the CDR3. V was pared by 7 bases and J by 2 bases, with 14 bases between. The sequenced sample was blood. This sequence was found in a man aged 45 to 65 in good health. The chain carries TRBV29-1 and TRBJ1-1, with D perhaps TRBD1 (5 bases). The CDR3 protein is CSAQRQGNTEAFF. In DNA, the CDR3 is TGCAGCGCCCAGAGGCAGGGCAACACTGAAGCTTTCTTT. Together with reference TRBV29-1 and TRBJ1-1, the CDR3 gives the full variable domain: SAVISQKPSRDICQRGTSLTIQCQVDSQVTMMFWYRQQPGQSLTLIATANQGSEATYESGFVIDKFPISRPNLTFSTLTVSNMSPEDSSIYLCSAQRQGNTEAFFGQGTRLTVV.